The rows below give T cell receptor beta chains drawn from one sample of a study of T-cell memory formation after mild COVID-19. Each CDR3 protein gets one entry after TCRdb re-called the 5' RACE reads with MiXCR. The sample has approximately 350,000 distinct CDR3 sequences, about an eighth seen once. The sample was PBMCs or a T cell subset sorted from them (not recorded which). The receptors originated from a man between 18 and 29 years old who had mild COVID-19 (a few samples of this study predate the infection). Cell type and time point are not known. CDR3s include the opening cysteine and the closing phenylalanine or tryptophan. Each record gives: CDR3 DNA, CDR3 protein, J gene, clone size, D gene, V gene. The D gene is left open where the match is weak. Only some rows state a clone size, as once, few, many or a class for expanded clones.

TGTGCCAGCAGTTCCCCCGGCAGCGCAAGCTACGAGCAGTACTTC | CASSSPGSASYEQYF | TRBJ2-7 | . | . | TRBV7-9
TGCGCCAGCAGCTTGACGGCTAGCGGGCGGACCCAGTACTTC | CASSLTASGRTQYF | TRBJ2-5 | few | TRBD2 | TRBV5-1
TGTGCCAGCAGCTCCGACAGGAACACTGAAGCTTTCTTT | CASSSDRNTEAFF | TRBJ1-1 | many | . | TRBV7-2
TGTGCCAGCAGCTTACCTCGGACTGAAGCTTTCTTT | CASSLPRTEAFF | TRBJ1-1 | few | . | TRBV7-9
TGTGCCAGCTCACGGGGACAGGGGGACGAGCAGTACTTC | CASSRGQGDEQYF | TRBJ2-7 | many | TRBD1 | TRBV18
TGTGCCAGCAGTCCAGACAGGGGGCGAAATTCACCCCTCCACTTT | CASSPDRGRNSPLHF | TRBJ1-6 | few | TRBD1 | TRBV12-3/TRBV12-4
TGTGCCAGCAGTAACGGACTAGCGGGGGTTACAGATACGCAGTATTTT | CASSNGLAGVTDTQYF | TRBJ2-3 | few | TRBD2 | TRBV6-6
TGCGCCAGCAGCTTGGTAGGCCTAGATACGCAGTATTTT | CASSLVGLDTQYF | TRBJ2-3 | many | . | TRBV5-1
TGTGCCAGTAGTATCTGGGGACTTAGCAATCAGCCCCAGCATTTT | CASSIWGLSNQPQHF | TRBJ1-5 | few | . | TRBV19
TGTGCCACCAGTGACCCGGGGACAGGGTTTAATCAGCCCCAGCATTTT | CATSDPGTGFNQPQHF | TRBJ1-5 | . | TRBD1 | TRBV24-1
TGTGCCAGCAGTTTGCCGAAGGACAGGGCCCTCACCGGGGAGCTGTTTTTT | CASSLPKDRALTGELFF | TRBJ2-2 | . | TRBD1 | TRBV12-3/TRBV12-4
TGTGCCAGCAGTTACGGGGGGGCAGCAACTAATGAAAAACTGTTTTTT | CASSYGGAATNEKLFF | TRBJ1-4 | . | . | TRBV6-5
TGTGCCATCAGGTCAACTAGCACAGATACGCAGTATTTT | CAIRSTSTDTQYF | TRBJ2-3 | . | . | TRBV15
TGTGCCAGCAGTTATCGGACTAGCGGGGGAAGCGAGCAGTACTTC | CASSYRTSGGSEQYF | TRBJ2-7 | many | TRBD2 | TRBV6-5
TGTGCCAGCAGTGCGGGACAGCCCCAAGAGACCCAGTACTTC | CASSAGQPQETQYF | TRBJ2-5 | few | . | TRBV28
TGTGCCAGCAGTTACACGGACCTCTCTGGGGCCAACGTCCTGACTTTC | CASSYTDLSGANVLTF | TRBJ2-6 | . | . | TRBV6-5
TGTGCCAGCGGGGGAGGGGGGTACAATGAGCAGTTCTTC | CASGGGGYNEQFF | TRBJ2-1 | . | . | TRBV27
TGCGCCAGCAGCCAAGTCGTGGGGGAAGAGACCCAGTACTTC | CASSQVVGEETQYF | TRBJ2-5 | few | . | TRBV4-3
TGTGCCAGCAGGGAACAGGGGCGCGCTGAAGCTTTCTTT | CASREQGRAEAFF | TRBJ1-1 | . | TRBD1 | TRBV6-1
TGCGCCAGCAGCCGCATGTCCGGGAGTAGCACAGATACGCAGTATTTT | CASSRMSGSSTDTQYF | TRBJ2-3 | . | . | TRBV5-1
TGTGCCAGCAGCTCCCCCCTTAGCGGGGGGGCCGTGGGAGAGACCCAGTACTTC | CASSSPLSGGAVGETQYF | TRBJ2-5 | . | TRBD2 | TRBV7-6
TGCGCCAGCAGCTTGGGATCTTTGATGAACACTGAAGCTTTCTTT | CASSLGSLMNTEAFF | TRBJ1-1 | few | . | TRBV5-1
TGTGCCAGCGTCGAGGAGCCAAGTTCCTACGAGCAGTACTTC | CASVEEPSSYEQYF | TRBJ2-7 | few | . | TRBV2
TGTGCCACCAGTGACGCGGGACACGGGGCCAATGAGCAGTTCTTC | CATSDAGHGANEQFF | TRBJ2-1 | few | . | TRBV24-1
TGTGCCAGCAGTGAACAAAGTACAGGACAAGGCATTCAGTACTTC | CASSEQSTGQGIQYF | TRBJ2-4 | . | . | TRBV6-1
TGTGCCAGCAGCCGCGCCGGGACAGGGGGTTTGGGCACTGAAGCTTTCTTT | CASSRAGTGGLGTEAFF | TRBJ1-1 | few | TRBD1 | TRBV5-4
TGCAGCGTTGCGGACCTAGGGGACGAGCAGTACTTC | CSVADLGDEQYF | TRBJ2-7 | few | . | TRBV29-1